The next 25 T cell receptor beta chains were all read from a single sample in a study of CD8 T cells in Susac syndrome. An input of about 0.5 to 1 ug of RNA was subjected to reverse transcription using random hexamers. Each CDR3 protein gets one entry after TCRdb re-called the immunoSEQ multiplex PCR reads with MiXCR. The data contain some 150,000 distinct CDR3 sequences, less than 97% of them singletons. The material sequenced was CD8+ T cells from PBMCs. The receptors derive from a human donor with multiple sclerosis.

The CDR3 loop reads CARRIHDDGLRETQYF. The CDR3 region has the DNA TGTGCCAGACGAATTCACGACGACGGCCTGCGAGAGACCCAGTACTTC. This chain joins TRBV6-7 and TRBJ2-5; no clear D. TRBV6-7 qualifies as an ORF whose function is uncertain. The CDR3 is 16 amino acids. The V gene lost 9 bases and the J gene lost 4 bases, with 24 bases spanning the gap.

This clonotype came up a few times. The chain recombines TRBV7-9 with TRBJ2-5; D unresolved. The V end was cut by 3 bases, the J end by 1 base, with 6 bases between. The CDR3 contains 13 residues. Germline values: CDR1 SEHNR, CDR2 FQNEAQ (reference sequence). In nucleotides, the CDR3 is TGTGCCAGCAGCTTGGTGACCCAAGAGACCCAGTACTTC. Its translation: CASSLVTQETQYF.

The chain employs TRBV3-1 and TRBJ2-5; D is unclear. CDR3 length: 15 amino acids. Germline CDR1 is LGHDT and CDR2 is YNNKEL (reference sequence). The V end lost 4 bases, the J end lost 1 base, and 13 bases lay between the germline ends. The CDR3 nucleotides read TGTGCCAGCAGCCGCCTCCTAGGCCCCCAAGAGACCCAGTACTTC. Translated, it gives CASSRLLGPQETQYF.

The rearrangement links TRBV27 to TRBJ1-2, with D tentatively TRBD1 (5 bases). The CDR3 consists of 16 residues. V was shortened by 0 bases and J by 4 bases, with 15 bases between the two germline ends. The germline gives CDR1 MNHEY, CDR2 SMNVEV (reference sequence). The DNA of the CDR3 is TGTGCCAGCAGTTTATCGGAAGGGGCCGGGTCCTATGGCTACACCTTC. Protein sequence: CASSLSEGAGSYGYTF.

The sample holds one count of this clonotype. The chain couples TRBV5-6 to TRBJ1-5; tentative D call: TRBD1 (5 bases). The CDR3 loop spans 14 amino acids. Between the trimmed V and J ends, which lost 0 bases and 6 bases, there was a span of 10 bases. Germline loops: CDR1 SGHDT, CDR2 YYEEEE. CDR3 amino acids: CASSLAAGGQPQHF. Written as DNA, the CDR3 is TGTGCCAGCAGCTTGGCCGCCGGGGGTCAGCCCCAGCATTTT.

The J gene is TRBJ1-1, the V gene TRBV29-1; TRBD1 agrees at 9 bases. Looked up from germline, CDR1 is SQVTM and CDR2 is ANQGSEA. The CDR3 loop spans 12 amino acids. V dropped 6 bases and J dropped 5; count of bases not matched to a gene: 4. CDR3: CSVQQGATEAFF. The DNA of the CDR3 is TGCAGCGTCCAACAGGGGGCTACTGAAGCTTTCTTT.

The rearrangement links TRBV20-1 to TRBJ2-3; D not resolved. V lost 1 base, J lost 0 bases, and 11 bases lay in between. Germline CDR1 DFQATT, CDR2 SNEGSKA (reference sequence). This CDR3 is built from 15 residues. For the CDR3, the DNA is TGCAGTGCTAGAGGGTACGGATTTAGCACAGATACGCAGTATTTT. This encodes CSARGYGFSTDTQYF.

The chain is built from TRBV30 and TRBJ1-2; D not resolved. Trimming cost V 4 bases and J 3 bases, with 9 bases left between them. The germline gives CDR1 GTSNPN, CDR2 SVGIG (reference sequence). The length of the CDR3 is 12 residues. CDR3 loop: CAWTEDYYGYTF. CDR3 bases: TGTGCCTGGACAGAGGACTACTATGGCTACACCTTC.

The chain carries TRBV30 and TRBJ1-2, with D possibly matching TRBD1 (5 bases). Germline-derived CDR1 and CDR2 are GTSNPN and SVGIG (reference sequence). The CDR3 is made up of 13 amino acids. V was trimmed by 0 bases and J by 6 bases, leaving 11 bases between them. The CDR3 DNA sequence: TGTGCCTGGAGTGTAGCAGGGATGGATGGCTACACCTTC. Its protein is CAWSVAGMDGYTF.

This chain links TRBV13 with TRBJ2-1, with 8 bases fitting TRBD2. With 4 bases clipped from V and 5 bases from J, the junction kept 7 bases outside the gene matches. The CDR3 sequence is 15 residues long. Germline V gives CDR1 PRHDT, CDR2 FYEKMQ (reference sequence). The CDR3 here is CASSYTQRGNNEQFF. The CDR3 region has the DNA TGTGCCAGCAGCTACACACAGCGGGGGAACAATGAGCAGTTCTTC.

CDR3 nucleotides: TGCAGTGTCCATAAGGGCACTGAAGCTTTCTTT. Protein product: CSVHKGTEAFF. V usage is TRBV20-1 and J usage is TRBJ1-1; D is unclear. V gave up 7 bases and J gave up 4 bases, with 10 bases separating them. The germline V gene encodes CDR1 DFQATT and CDR2 SNEGSKA (reference sequence). This CDR3 has 11 residues.

For the CDR3, the DNA is TGTGCCAGCAGCTCCTCTGGCAAAACCTACGAGCAGTACGTC. Its translation: CASSSSGKTYEQYV. J is TRBJ2-7 and V is TRBV7-9, with D unresolved. V shed 4 bases and J shed 2 bases, with 12 bases lying between them. Germline assignment: CDR1 SEHNR and CDR2 FQNEAQ (reference sequence). This CDR3 is 14 amino acids long.

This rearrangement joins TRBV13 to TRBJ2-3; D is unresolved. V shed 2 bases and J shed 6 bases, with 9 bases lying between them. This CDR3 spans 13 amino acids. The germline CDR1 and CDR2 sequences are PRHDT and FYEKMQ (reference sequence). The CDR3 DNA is TGTGCCAGCAGCTTAAAATATCTCGATACGCAGTATTTT. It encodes CASSLKYLDTQYF. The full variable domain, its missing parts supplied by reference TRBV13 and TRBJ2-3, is AAGVIQSPRHLIKEKRETATLKCYPIPRHDTVYWYQQGPGQDPQFLISFYEKMQSDKGSIPDRFSAQQFSDYHSELNMSSLELGDSALYFCASSLKYLDTQYFGPGTRLTVL.

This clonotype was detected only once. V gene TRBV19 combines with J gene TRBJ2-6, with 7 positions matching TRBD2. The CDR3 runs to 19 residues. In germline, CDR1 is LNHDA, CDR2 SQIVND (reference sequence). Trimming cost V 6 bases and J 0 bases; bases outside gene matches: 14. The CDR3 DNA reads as TGTGCCAGTAGCCGATCCGGGACTACTCAATTCTCTGGGGCCAACGTCCTGACTTTC. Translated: CASSRSGTTQFSGANVLTF.

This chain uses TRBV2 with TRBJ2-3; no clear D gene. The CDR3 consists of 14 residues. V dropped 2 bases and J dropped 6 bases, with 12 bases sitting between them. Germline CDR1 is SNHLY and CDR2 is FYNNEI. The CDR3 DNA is TGTGCCAGCAGTGAAACAGATGATGGGGATACGCAGTATTTT. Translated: CASSETDDGDTQYF. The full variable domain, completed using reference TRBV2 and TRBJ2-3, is EPEVTQTPSHQVTQMGQEVILRCVPISNHLYFYWYRQILGQKVEFLVSFYNNEISEKSEIFDDQFSVERPDGSNFTLKIRSTKLEDSAMYFCASSETDDGDTQYFGPGTRLTVL.

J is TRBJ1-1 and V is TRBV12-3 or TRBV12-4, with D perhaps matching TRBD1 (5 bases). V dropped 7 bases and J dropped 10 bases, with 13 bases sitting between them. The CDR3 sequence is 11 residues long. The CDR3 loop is CASTPAGGAFF. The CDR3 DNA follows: TGTGCCAGCACCCCGGCGGGGGGAGCTTTCTTT.

The CDR3 DNA reads TGTGCCAGCAGCTTGTTGACAGAAAATTCACCCCTCCACTTT. It specifies CASSLLTENSPLHF. V usage is TRBV5-4 and J usage is TRBJ1-6; weak D call: TRBD1 (5 bases). CDR1 is SGHNT, CDR2 YYREEE, per germline (reference sequence). V lost 1 base and J lost 7, with 9 bases in between. The CDR3 extends over 14 amino acids. The variable domain in full, with the rest retrieved from reference TRBV5-4 and TRBJ1-6, is ETGVTQSPTHLIKTRGQQVTLRCSSQSGHNTVSWYQQALGQGPQFIFQYYREEENGRGNFPPRFSGLQFPNYSSELNVNALELDDSALYLCASSLLTENSPLHFGNGTRLTVT.

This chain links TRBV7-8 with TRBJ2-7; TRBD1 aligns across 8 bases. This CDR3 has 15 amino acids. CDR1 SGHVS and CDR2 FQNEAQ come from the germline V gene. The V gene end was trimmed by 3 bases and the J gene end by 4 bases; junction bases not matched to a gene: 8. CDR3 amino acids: CASSFGQGAGYEQYV. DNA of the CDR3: TGTGCCAGCAGCTTCGGACAGGGCGCTGGATACGAGCAGTACGTC.

The CDR3 is CASSWAGAGGYTF. The CDR3 region has the DNA TGTGCCAGCAGTTGGGCTGGGGCCGGGGGCTACACCTTC. The chain has TRBV12-3 or TRBV12-4 and TRBJ1-2, with a tentative D call TRBD1 (5 bases). Trimming cost V 4 bases and J 8 bases, with 14 bases left between them. CDR3 size: 13 residues.

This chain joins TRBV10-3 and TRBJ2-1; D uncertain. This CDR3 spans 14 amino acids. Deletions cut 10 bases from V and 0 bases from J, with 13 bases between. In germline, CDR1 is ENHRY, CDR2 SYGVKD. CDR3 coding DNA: TGTGCCACCTTAGCCGAGAGCTCCTACAATGAGCAGTTCTTC. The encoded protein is CATLAESSYNEQFF.

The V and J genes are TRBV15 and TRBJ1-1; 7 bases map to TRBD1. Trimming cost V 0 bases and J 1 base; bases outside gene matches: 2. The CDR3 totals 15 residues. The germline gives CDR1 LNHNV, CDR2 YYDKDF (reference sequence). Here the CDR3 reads CATSRETGWNTEAFF. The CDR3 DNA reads TGTGCCACCAGCAGAGAGACAGGGTGGAACACTGAAGCTTTCTTT. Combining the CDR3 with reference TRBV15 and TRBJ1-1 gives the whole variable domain DAMVIQNPRYQVTQFGKPVTLSCSQTLNHNVMYWYQQKSSQAPKLLFHYYDKDFNNEADTPDNFQSRRPNTSFCFLDIRSPGLGDTAMYLCATSRETGWNTEAFFGQGTRLTVV.

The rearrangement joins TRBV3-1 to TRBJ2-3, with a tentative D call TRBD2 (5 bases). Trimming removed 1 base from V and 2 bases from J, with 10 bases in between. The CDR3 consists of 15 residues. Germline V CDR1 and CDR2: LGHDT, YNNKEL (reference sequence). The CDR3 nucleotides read TGTGCCAGCAGCCAAGGAGGAGACTACACAGATACGCAGTATTTT. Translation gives CASSQGGDYTDTQYF.

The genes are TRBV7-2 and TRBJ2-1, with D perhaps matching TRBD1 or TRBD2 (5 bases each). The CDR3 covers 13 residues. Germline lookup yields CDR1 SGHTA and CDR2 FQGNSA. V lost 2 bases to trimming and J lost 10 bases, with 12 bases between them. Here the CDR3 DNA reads TGTGCCAGCAGCTTATGGGGGAACACCGAGCAGTTCTTC. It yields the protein CASSLWGNTEQFF. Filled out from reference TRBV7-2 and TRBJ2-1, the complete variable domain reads GAGVSQSPSNKVTEKGKDVELRCDPISGHTALYWYRQSLGQGLEFLIYFQGNSAPDKSGLPSDRFSAERTGGSVSTLTIQRTQQEDSAVYLCASSLWGNTEQFFGPGTRLTVL.

CDR3 protein: CASSHRRGPSGYTF. The DNA for the CDR3 is TGTGCCAGCAGTCACCGCAGGGGGCCCAGTGGCTACACCTTC. The chain links TRBV27 to TRBJ1-2; 8 bases are a match to TRBD1. Germline loops: CDR1 MNHEY, CDR2 SMNVEV (reference sequence). The J segment lost 7 bases and the V segment lost 5 bases, leaving 9 bases of the junction unmatched. The CDR3 has 14 residues.

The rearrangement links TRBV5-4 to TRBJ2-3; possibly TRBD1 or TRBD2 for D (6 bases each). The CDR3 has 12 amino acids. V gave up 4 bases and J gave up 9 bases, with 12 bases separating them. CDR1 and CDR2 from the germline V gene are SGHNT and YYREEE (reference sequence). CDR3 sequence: CASSPAGGTQYF. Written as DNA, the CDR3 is TGTGCCAGCAGCCCGGCCGGGGGCACGCAGTATTTT.